This T cell receptor beta chain was sequenced during a study of shared clonotypes between healthy human individuals. Per the germline V gene, CDR1 is SNHLY and CDR2 is FYNNEI. The CDR3 covers 14 residues. Trimming stripped 3 bases from V and 2 bases from J, with 11 bases between. Donors included only healthy HIV-negative adults lacking recent acute infections or vaccinations. The unsorted samples had about 95 million PBMCs used for genomic DNA. PBMC DNA, left unsorted, was sequenced on ten immunoSEQ deep assay plates. Libraries were prepared by immunoSEQ multiplex PCR; TCRdb keeps only in-frame clonotypes and omits some of them. The sample holds 550,000 to 600,000 clones; around 76% are singletons and the top ten take 12%.

Sequencing input: PBMCs. V and J are TRBV2 and TRBJ2-7; D possibly corresponds to TRBD2 (5 bases). This receptor was taken from a woman between 40 and 50 years old in good health. Some clones in this sample may be carry-over from other donors' samples. The CDR3 sequence is CASSDSAGTYEQYF. CDR3 DNA sequence: TGTGCCAGCAGTGACTCGGCCGGGACCTACGAGCAGTACTTC.